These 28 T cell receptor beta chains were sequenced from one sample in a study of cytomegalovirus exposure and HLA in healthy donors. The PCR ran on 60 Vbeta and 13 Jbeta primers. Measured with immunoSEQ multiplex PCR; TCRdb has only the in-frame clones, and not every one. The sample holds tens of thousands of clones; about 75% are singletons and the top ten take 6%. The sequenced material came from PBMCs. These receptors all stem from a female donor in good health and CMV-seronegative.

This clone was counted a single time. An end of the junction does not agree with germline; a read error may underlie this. CDR3 sequence (DNA): TGTGCCAGCTCGCCACAGGGAGCAACTAATGAAAAACTGTTTTTT. Its protein product is CASSPQGATNEKLFF. The chain recombines TRBV18 with TRBJ1-4; TRBD1 is a possible D gene (6 bases). Germline V gives CDR1 KGHSH, CDR2 LQKENI. This CDR3 is built from 15 residues.

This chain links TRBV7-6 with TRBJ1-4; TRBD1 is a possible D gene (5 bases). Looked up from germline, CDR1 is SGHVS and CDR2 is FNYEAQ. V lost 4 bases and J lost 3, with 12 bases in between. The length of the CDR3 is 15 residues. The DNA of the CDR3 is TGTGCCAGCAGCTCCCCGGCAGGGTCTAATGAAAAACTGTTTTTT. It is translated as CASSSPAGSNEKLFF.

CDR3: CASSRDRVSGYTF. The CDR3 DNA follows: TGTGCCAGCAGTCGGGACAGGGTCAGCGGCTACACCTTC. V usage is TRBV2 and J usage is TRBJ1-2, with 9 bases lining up with TRBD1. Trimming at V came to 5 bases and at J to 8 bases, leaving 6 bases not matched to a gene. CDR3 length: 13 residues. Per germline, CDR1 SNHLY and CDR2 FYNNEI.

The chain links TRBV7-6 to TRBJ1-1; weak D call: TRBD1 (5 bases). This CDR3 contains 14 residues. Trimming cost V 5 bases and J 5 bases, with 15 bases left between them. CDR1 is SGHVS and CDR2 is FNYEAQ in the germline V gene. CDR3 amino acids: CASSHSGQGTEAFF. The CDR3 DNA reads TGTGCCAGCAGCCATTCAGGGCAGGGAACTGAAGCTTTCTTT.

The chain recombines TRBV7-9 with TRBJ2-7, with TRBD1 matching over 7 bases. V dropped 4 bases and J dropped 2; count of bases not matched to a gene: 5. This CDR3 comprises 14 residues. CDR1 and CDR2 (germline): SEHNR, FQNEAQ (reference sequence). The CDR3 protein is CASSSGQPPYEQYF. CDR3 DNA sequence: TGTGCCAGCAGCTCGGGACAGCCTCCCTACGAGCAGTACTTC.

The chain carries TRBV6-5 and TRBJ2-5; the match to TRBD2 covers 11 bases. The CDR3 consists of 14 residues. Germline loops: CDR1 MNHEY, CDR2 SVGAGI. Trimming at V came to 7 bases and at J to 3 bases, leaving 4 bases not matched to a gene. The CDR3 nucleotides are TGTGCCAGCAAGGCTAGCGGGGGGAAAGAGACCCAGTACTTC. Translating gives CASKASGGKETQYF.

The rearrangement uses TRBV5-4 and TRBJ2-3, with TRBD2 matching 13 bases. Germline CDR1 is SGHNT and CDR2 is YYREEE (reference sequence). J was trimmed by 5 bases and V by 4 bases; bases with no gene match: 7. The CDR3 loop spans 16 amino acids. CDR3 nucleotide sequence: TGTGCCAGCAGCGCCCGACTAGCGGGAGGTGAAGATACGCAGTATTTT. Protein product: CASSARLAGGEDTQYF.

The CDR3 DNA reads TGCGCCAGCAGCCAAGATGGCGGTGGACTAGCGGGGACCTACGAGCAGTACTTC. This encodes CASSQDGGGLAGTYEQYF. The chain has TRBV4-1 and TRBJ2-7, with 12 bases identical to TRBD2. The CDR3 is 18 amino acids. Germline V CDR1 and CDR2: MGHRA, YSYEKL. V gave up 0 bases and J gave up 2 bases; unmatched junction bases: 8.

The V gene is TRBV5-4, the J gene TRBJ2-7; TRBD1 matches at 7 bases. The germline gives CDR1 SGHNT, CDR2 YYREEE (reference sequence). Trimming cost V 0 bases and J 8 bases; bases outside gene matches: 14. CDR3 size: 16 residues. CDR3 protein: CASSLGTGAAREKQYF. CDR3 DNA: TGTGCCAGCAGCTTGGGAACAGGGGCGGCCCGGGAAAAGCAGTACTTC. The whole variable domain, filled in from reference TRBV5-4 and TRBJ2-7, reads ETGVTQSPTHLIKTRGQQVTLRCSSQSGHNTVSWYQQALGQGPQFIFQYYREEENGRGNFPPRFSGLQFPNYSSELNVNALELDDSALYLCASSLGTGAAREKQYFGPGTRLTVT.

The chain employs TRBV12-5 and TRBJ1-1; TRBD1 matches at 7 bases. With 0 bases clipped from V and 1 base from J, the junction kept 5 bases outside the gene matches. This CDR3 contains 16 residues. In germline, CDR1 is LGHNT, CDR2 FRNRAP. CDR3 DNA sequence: TGTGCTAGTGGTTTGGTACTGGGACAGCAGAACACTGAAGCTTTCTTT. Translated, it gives CASGLVLGQQNTEAFF.

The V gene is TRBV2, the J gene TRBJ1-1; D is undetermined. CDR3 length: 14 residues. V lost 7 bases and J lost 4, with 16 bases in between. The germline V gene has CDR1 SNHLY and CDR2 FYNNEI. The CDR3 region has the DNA TGTGCCAGCACCAACATAAGAGGGCTCACTGAAGCTTTCTTT. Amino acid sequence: CASTNIRGLTEAFF.

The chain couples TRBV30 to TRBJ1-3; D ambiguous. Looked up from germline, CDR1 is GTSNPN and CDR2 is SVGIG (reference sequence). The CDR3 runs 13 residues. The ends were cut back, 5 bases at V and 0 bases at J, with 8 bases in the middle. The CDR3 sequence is CAWQVSSGNTIYF. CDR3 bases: TGTGCCTGGCAGGTGTCCTCTGGAAACACCATATATTTT.

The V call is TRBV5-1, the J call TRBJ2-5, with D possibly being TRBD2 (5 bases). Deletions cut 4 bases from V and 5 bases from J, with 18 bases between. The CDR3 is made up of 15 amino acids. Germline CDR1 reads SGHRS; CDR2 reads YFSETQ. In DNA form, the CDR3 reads TGCGCCAGCAGCCCCACACCTAAATCGGGGGAGACCCAGTACTTC. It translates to CASSPTPKSGETQYF.

CDR3 region: CASSPGRFLTQYF. For the CDR3, the DNA is TGTGCCAGCAGCCCCGGGAGGTTCTTGACCCAGTACTTC. The chain uses TRBV14 and TRBJ2-5; TRBD2 aligns across 7 bases. The germline CDR1 and CDR2 sequences are SGHDN and FVKESK. V lost 4 bases, J lost 7 bases, and 6 bases stayed unmatched. This CDR3 region has 13 residues. Supplemented by reference TRBV14 and TRBJ2-5, the full variable domain reads EAGVTQFPSHSVIEKGQTVTLRCDPISGHDNLYWYRRVMGKEIKFLLHFVKESKQDESGMPNNRFLAERTGGTYSTLKVQPAELEDSGVYFCASSPGRFLTQYFGPGTRLLVL.

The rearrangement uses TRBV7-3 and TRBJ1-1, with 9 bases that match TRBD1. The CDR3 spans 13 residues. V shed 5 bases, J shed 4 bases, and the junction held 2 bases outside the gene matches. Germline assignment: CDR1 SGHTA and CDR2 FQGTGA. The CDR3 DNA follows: TGTGCCAGCAGCGGGACAGGGTCCACTGAAGCTTTCTTT. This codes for CASSGTGSTEAFF.

The CDR3 spells CSGLTSGKGEQYF. The CDR3 bases are TGCAGCGGATTGACTAGCGGGAAGGGCGAGCAGTACTTC. V gene TRBV29-1 combines with J gene TRBJ2-7, with TRBD2 matching over 11 bases. This CDR3 has 13 amino acids. V lost 7 bases and J lost 6; bases outside the gene matches: 8. Per the germline V gene, CDR1 is SQVTM and CDR2 is ANQGSEA.

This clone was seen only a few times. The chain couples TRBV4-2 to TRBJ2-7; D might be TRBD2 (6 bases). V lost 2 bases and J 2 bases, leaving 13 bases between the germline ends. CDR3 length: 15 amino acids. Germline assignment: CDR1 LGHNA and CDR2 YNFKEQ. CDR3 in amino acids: CASSQLLASTYEQYF. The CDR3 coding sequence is TGTGCCAGCAGCCAACTGCTAGCGAGCACCTACGAGCAGTACTTC.

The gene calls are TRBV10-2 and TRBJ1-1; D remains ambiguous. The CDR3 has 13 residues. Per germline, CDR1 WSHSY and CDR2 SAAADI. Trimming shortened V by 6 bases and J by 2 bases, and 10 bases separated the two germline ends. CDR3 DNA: TGCGCCAGCAGCGTAACAAAAAACACTGAAGCTTTCTTT. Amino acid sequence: CASSVTKNTEAFF.

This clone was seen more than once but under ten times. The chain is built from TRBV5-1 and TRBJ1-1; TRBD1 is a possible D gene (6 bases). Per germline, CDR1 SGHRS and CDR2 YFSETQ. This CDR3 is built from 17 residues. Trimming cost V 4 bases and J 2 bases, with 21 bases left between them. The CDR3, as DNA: TGCGCCAGCAGCGGTGAGGACAGATTGAGATCTAACACTGAAGCTTTCTTT. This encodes CASSGEDRLRSNTEAFF. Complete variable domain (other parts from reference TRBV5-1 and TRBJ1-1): KAGVTQTPRYLIKTRGQQVTLSCSPISGHRSVSWYQQTPGQGLQFLFEYFSETQRNKGNFPGRFSGRQFSNSRSEMNVSTLELGDSALYLCASSGEDRLRSNTEAFFGQGTRLTVV.

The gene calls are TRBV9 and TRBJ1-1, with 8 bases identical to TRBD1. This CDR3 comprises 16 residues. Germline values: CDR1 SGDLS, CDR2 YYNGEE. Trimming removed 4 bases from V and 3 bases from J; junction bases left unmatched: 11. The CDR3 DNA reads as TGTGCCAGCAGCTTAGGACAGGGAAGGGGGGACACTGAAGCTTTCTTT. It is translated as CASSLGQGRGDTEAFF.

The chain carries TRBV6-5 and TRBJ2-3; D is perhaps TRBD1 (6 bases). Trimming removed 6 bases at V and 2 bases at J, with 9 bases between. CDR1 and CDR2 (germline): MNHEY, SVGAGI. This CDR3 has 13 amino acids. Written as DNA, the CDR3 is TGTGCCAGCAGGGACAGTAACACAGATACGCAGTATTTT. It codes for CASRDSNTDTQYF.

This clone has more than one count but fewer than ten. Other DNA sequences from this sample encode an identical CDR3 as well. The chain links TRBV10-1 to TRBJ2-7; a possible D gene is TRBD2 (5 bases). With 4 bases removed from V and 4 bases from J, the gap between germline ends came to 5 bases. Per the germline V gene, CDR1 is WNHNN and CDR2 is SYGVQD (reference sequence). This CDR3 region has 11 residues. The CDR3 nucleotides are TGCGCCAGCAGTGGAGGGTACGAGCAGTACTTC. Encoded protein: CASSGGYEQYF.

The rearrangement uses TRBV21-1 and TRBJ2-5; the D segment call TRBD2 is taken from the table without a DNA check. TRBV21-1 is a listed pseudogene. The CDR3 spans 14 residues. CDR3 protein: CASSTTLGKETQYF. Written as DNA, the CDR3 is TGTGCCAGCAGCACAACCCTAGGTAAGGAGACCCAGTACTTC.

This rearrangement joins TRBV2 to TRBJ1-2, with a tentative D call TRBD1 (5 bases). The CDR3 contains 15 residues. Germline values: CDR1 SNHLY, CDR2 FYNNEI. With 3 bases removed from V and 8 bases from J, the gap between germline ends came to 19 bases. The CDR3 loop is CASSEQGSTVEGYTF. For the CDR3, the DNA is TGTGCCAGCAGTGAGCAGGGATCAACCGTCGAGGGCTACACCTTC.

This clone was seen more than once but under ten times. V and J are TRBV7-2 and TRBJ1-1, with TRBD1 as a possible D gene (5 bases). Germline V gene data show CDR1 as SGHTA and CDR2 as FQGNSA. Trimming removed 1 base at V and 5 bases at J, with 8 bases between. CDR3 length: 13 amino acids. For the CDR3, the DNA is TGTGCCAGCAGCTTAGAGGGGTGGACTGAAGCTTTCTTT. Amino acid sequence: CASSLEGWTEAFF.

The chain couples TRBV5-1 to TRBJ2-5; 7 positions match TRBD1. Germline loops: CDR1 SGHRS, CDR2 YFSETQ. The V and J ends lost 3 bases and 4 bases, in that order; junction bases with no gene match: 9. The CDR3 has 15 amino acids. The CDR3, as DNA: TGCGCCAGCAGCTCCGGGACAGAATTTACAGAGACCCAGTACTTC. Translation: CASSSGTEFTETQYF.

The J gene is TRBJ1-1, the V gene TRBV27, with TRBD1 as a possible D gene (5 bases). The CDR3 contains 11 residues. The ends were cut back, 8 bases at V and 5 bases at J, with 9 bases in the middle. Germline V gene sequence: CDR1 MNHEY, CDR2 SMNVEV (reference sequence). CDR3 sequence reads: CASWGGTEAFF. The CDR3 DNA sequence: TGTGCCAGCTGGGGGGGAACTGAAGCTTTCTTT.

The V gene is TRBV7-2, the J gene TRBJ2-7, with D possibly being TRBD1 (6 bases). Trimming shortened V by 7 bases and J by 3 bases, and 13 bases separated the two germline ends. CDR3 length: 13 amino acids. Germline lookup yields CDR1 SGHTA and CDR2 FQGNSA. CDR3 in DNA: TGTGCCAGCACTTCGAGCAGGGGCTACGAGCAGTACTTC. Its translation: CASTSSRGYEQYF.